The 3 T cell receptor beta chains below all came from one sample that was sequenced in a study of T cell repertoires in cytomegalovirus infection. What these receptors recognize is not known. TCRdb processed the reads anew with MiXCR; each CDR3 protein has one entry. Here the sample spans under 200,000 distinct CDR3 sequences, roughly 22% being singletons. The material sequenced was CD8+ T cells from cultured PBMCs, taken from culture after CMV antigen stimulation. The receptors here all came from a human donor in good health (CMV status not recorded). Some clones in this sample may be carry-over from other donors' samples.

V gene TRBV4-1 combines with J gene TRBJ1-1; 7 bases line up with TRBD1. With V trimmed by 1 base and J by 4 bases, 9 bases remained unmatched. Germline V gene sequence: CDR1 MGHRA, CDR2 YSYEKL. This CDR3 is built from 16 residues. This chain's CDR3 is CASSQATGDPFTEAFF. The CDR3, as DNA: TGCGCCAGCAGCCAAGCAACAGGGGACCCTTTCACTGAAGCTTTCTTT.

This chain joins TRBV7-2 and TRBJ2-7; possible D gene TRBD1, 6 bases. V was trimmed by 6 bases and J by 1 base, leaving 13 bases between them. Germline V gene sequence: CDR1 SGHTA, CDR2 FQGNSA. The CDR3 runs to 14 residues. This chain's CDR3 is CASSRAQGSYEQYF. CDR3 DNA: TGTGCCAGCAGTCGCGCACAGGGTTCCTACGAGCAGTACTTC. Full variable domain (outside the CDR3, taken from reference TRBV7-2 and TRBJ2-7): GAGVSQSPSNKVTEKGKDVELRCDPISGHTALYWYRQSLGQGLEFLIYFQGNSAPDKSGLPSDRFSAERTGGSVSTLTIQRTQQEDSAVYLCASSRAQGSYEQYFGPGTRLTVT.

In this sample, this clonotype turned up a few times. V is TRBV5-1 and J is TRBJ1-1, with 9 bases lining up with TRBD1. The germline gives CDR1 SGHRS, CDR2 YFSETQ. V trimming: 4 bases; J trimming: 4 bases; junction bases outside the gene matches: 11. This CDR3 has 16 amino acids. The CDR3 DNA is TGCGCCAGCAGCGTCGATCCGGGACAGGGTTCCACTGAAGCTTTCTTT. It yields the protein CASSVDPGQGSTEAFF.